The 15 T cell receptor beta chains below all came from one sample that was sequenced in a study of blood T cell dynamics during melanoma immunotherapy. Described time point: week 3, after first cycle of checkpoint inhibitor. TCRdb's copy holds only in-frame clones and misses some; the assay was immunoSEQ multiplex PCR. The sample yields about 7,300 clones, roughly 80% seen once. Here the sequenced sample was blood, taken from a patient treated with checkpoint blockade. The receptors stem from a human donor with melanoma.

The CDR3 bases are TGTGCCAGCTCACCACTTGGGACAGGCGCGACCTACGAGCAGTACTTC. Protein product: CASSPLGTGATYEQYF. The genes are TRBV18 and TRBJ2-7, with 8 nucleotides matching TRBD1. Germline values: CDR1 KGHSH, CDR2 LQKENI. Trimming took 1 base from V and 2 from J; bases not matched to a gene: 7. This CDR3 comprises 16 residues.

The V gene is TRBV10-2, the J gene TRBJ2-2; D remains unclear. The ends were cut back, 7 bases at V and 7 bases at J, with 7 bases in the middle. The CDR3 contains 11 residues. The germline CDR1 and CDR2 sequences are WSHSY and SAAADI. Here the CDR3 DNA reads TGCGCCAGCAATCTGAACGGGGAGCTGTTTTTT. Protein product: CASNLNGELFF.

This sequence joins TRBV7-3 and TRBJ2-1; 8 bases are a match to TRBD2. CDR1 is SGHTA, CDR2 FQGTGA, per germline. Trimming cost V 2 bases and J 6 bases; bases outside gene matches: 3. The CDR3 length is 14 residues. In DNA, the CDR3 is TGTGCCAGCAGCTTAGGTAGCGGGGCCAATGAGCAGTTCTTC. Translating gives CASSLGSGANEQFF.

CDR3 amino acids: CASTQGSGSGYTF. CDR3 nucleotides: TGTGCCAGCACTCAAGGTTCGGGGAGCGGCTACACCTTC. The chain combines TRBV6-6 with TRBJ1-2; D gene ambiguous. The CDR3 runs to 13 residues. Per germline, CDR1 MNHNY and CDR2 SVGAGI (reference sequence). With 7 bases removed from V and 8 bases from J, the gap between germline ends came to 17 bases.

The chain links TRBV28 to TRBJ1-5, with D tentatively TRBD1 (6 bases). CDR3 length: 15 amino acids. The ends were cut back, 5 bases at V and 4 bases at J, with 15 bases in the middle. Germline V gene data show CDR1 as MDHEN and CDR2 as SYDVKM. DNA for the CDR3: TGTGCCAGCAGTCTCAGGGGATTGGGTAATCAGCCCCAGCATTTT. Translated: CASSLRGLGNQPQHF. Full variable domain (rest looked up from reference TRBV28 and TRBJ1-5): DVKVTQSSRYLVKRTGEKVFLECVQDMDHENMFWYRQDPGLGLRLIYFSYDVKMKEKGDIPEGYSVSREKKERFSLILESASTNQTSMYLCASSLRGLGNQPQHFGDGTRLSIL.

This rearrangement joins TRBV5-1 to TRBJ2-1; 10 bases line up with TRBD2. The J segment lost 3 bases and the V segment lost 2 bases, leaving 5 bases of the junction unmatched. CDR3 length equals 16 residues. CDR1 and CDR2 (germline): SGHRS, YFSETQ. The CDR3 DNA sequence: TGCGCCAGCAGCTTCGGAGCGGGGGGGCACTACAATGAGCAGTTCTTC. Amino acid sequence: CASSFGAGGHYNEQFF.

This clone was recorded only once. The CDR3 DNA is TGCGCCAGCAGCTTGGAAGTGAACTATGGCTACACCTTC. It codes for CASSLEVNYGYTF. The gene calls are TRBV5-1 and TRBJ1-2; no definite D call. The V end lost 0 bases, the J end lost 2 bases, and 5 bases lay between the germline ends. The germline V gene encodes CDR1 SGHRS and CDR2 YFSETQ. This CDR3 spans 13 amino acids.

Note on this clone: A junction end diverges from the germline sequence, so it may reflect a read error. The chain links TRBV6-1 to TRBJ2-5; unclear D gene. Per the germline V gene, CDR1 is MNHNS and CDR2 is SASEGT. CDR3 length equals 12 residues. The CDR3 here is CASSEDGETQYF. In DNA form, the CDR3 reads TGTGCCAGCAGCGAAGACGGGGAGACCCAGTACTTC.

This clone was counted a few times. The genes are TRBV27 and TRBJ2-7; 10 nucleotides match TRBD1. V lost 6 bases and J lost 2; bases outside the gene matches: 7. Per germline, CDR1 MNHEY and CDR2 SMNVEV (reference sequence). This CDR3 contains 15 residues. CDR3 region: CASSIRGQGAYEQYF. CDR3 sequence (DNA): TGTGCCAGCAGCATCCGAGGACAGGGGGCCTACGAGCAGTACTTC.

The genes are TRBV5-5 and TRBJ2-1; the D is unclear. Germline V CDR1 and CDR2: SGHKS, YYEKEE (reference sequence). V lost 3 bases and J 3 bases, leaving 1 base between the germline ends. The CDR3 is made up of 11 amino acids. This CDR3 is CASSYYNEQFF. In DNA, the CDR3 is TGTGCCAGCAGCTACTACAATGAGCAGTTCTTC.

CDR3 loop: CASSPSGGAKNIQYF. In nucleotides, the CDR3 is TGTGCCAGTAGTCCTAGCGGGGGGGCCAAAAACATTCAGTACTTC. The genes are TRBV19 and TRBJ2-4; 11 bases are a match to TRBD2. Losses at the gene ends were 5 bases for V and 1 base for J; bases not matched to a gene: 1. Germline assignment: CDR1 LNHDA and CDR2 SQIVND (reference sequence). CDR3 size: 15 residues. The full variable domain, completed using reference TRBV19 and TRBJ2-4, is DGGITQSPKYLFRKEGQNVTLSCEQNLNHDAMYWYRQDPGQGLRLIYYSQIVNDFQKGDIAEGYSVSREKKESFPLTVTSAQKNPTAFYLCASSPSGGAKNIQYFGAGTRLSVL.

J is TRBJ2-5 and V is TRBV27; 7 bases agree with TRBD1. With V trimmed by 8 bases and J by 3 bases, 15 bases remained unmatched. Germline lookup yields CDR1 MNHEY and CDR2 SMNVEV (reference sequence). There are 16 residues in the CDR3. The CDR3 DNA reads as TGTGCCAGCGTAGAGACGGGAAAGACAGGGAAAGAGACCCAGTACTTC. Its protein is CASVETGKTGKETQYF.

This clone appeared a few times. CDR3 in DNA: TGTGCCAGCAGAGCCCCGGGATCCCTTGGCTACACCTTC. Translating it yields CASRAPGSLGYTF. The V and J genes are TRBV5-4 and TRBJ1-2; D is ambiguous. V was trimmed by 5 bases and J by 7 bases, leaving 15 bases between them. The CDR3 contains 13 residues. Germline CDR1 reads SGHNT; CDR2 reads YYREEE (reference sequence).

V usage is TRBV9 and J usage is TRBJ1-1; 8 bases are a match to TRBD1. There are 15 residues in the CDR3. The germline V gene encodes CDR1 SGDLS and CDR2 YYNGEE. The J segment lost 5 bases and the V segment lost 5 bases, leaving 11 bases of the junction unmatched. The CDR3 sequence is CASRRDAGGLTEAFF. The CDR3 coding sequence is TGTGCCAGCAGAAGGGACGCAGGGGGCCTAACTGAAGCTTTCTTT. Combining the CDR3 with reference TRBV9 and TRBJ1-1 gives the whole variable domain DSGVTQTPKHLITATGQRVTLRCSPRSGDLSVYWYQQSLDQGLQFLIQYYNGEERAKGNILERFSAQQFPDLHSELNLSSLELGDSALYFCASRRDAGGLTEAFFGQGTRLTVV.

The V gene is TRBV19, the J gene TRBJ2-6, with D uncertain. This CDR3 region has 15 residues. CDR1 and CDR2 from the germline V gene are LNHDA and SQIVND (reference sequence). Trimming cost V 6 bases and J 0 bases, with 9 bases left between them. CDR3 coding DNA: TGTGCCAGTAGGACCAGGCCCTCTGGGGCCAACGTCCTGACTTTC. It codes for CASRTRPSGANVLTF.